The 26 T cell receptor beta chains in this list originate from one sample, sequenced in a study of T cell repertoires in cytomegalovirus infection. MiXCR was run by TCRdb on the reads, yielding one entry per CDR3 protein. The sample lists about 440,000 distinct CDR3 sequences; approximately 31% were seen once. Sequences were obtained from PBMCs. These TCRs come from a human donor in good health (CMV status not recorded). Some clones in this sample may be carry-over from other donors' samples.

V is TRBV2 and J is TRBJ2-7; TRBD2 agrees at 9 bases. Germline CDR1 reads SNHLY; CDR2 reads FYNNEI. The length of the CDR3 is 15 residues. Trimming removed 2 bases from V and 4 bases from J; junction bases left unmatched: 6. DNA of the CDR3: TGTGCCAGCAGTGAACGTCTAGCGGGGTTGTACGAGCAGTACTTC. Translated: CASSERLAGLYEQYF.

In its sample, this clonotype was seen a few times. The chain combines TRBV25-1 with TRBJ2-7; 9 bases line up with TRBD1. This CDR3 has 13 amino acids. The germline V gene encodes CDR1 MGHDK and CDR2 SYGVNS. V trimming: 3 bases; J trimming: 6 bases; junction bases outside the gene matches: 3. Written as DNA, the CDR3 is TGTGCCAGCAGTGAGGACAGGGGTGGCGAGCAGTACTTC. Translation: CASSEDRGGEQYF.

This clonotype came up a few times. The CDR3 DNA follows: TGTGCCAGCAGCTTATCCTGGACAGGGGGCAATACTGAAGCTTTCTTT. This encodes CASSLSWTGGNTEAFF. The rearrangement links TRBV7-8 to TRBJ1-1; 11 bases agree with TRBD1. Germline V gives CDR1 SGHVS, CDR2 FQNEAQ. The CDR3 contains 16 residues. Losses at the gene ends were 2 bases for V and 5 bases for J; bases not matched to a gene: 7.

This clonotype was counted between two and nine times. This rearrangement joins TRBV7-9 to TRBJ1-1; 9 bases line up with TRBD1. This CDR3 spans 13 amino acids. V was pared by 6 bases and J by 6 bases, with 5 bases of the junction left unmatched. Germline values: CDR1 SEHNR, CDR2 FQNEAQ (reference sequence). The CDR3 reads CASSPTGGPEAFF. DNA for the CDR3: TGTGCCAGCAGTCCTACAGGGGGCCCTGAAGCTTTCTTT.

On this clonotype: The CDR3 end shows no conserved phenylalanine or tryptophan, and so a read error is likely. The J gene is TRBJ2-5, the V gene TRBV7-9, with D hard to call. Trimming pared 4 bases from V and 1 base from J, leaving 10 bases between. Germline CDR1 is SEHNR and CDR2 is FQNEAQ (reference sequence). The CDR3 consists of 14 residues. The DNA for the CDR3 is TGTGCCAGCAGCTCCCGTAGAGGCCAAGAGACCCAGTACTTA. It is translated as CASSSRRGQETQYL.

In the case of this clonotype: A much larger clone sits a single nucleotide away, making a read error possible. This rearrangement joins TRBV7-2 to TRBJ1-1; D remains unclear. The V gene lost 6 bases and the J gene lost 4 bases, with 18 bases spanning the gap. CDR1 and CDR2 (germline): SGHTA, FQGNSA. The CDR3 extends over 15 amino acids. CDR3 in DNA: TGTGCCAGCAGAGAGACGGGGTCTTGGGGCACTGAAGCTTTCTTT. Its protein is CASRETGSWGTEAFF.

The chain has TRBV20-1 and TRBJ2-5; D ambiguous. Germline V gene sequence: CDR1 DFQATT, CDR2 SNEGSKA (reference sequence). V was pared by 0 bases and J by 1 base, with 6 bases between. The CDR3 length is 13 residues. CDR3 sequence reads: CSAREGFQETQYF. The CDR3 region has the DNA TGCAGTGCTAGAGAGGGTTTCCAAGAGACCCAGTACTTC.

The sample holds a few counts of this clonotype. The chain's CDR3 is CASSFTGLRHEQYF. The CDR3 DNA is TGTGCCAGCAGTTTTACAGGGTTGAGACACGAGCAGTACTTC. The chain employs TRBV6-2 or TRBV6-3 and TRBJ2-7, with a tentative D call TRBD1 (6 bases). CDR3 length: 14 amino acids. Between the trimmed V and J ends, which lost 4 bases and 5 bases, there was a span of 15 bases. In germline, CDR1 is MNHEY, CDR2 SVGEGT.

This sequence joins TRBV6-2 or TRBV6-3 and TRBJ1-2, with unresolved D. Germline V gene sequence: CDR1 MNHEY, CDR2 SVGEGT. The V end lost 6 bases, the J end lost 8 bases, and 16 bases lay between the germline ends. The CDR3 contains 13 residues. CDR3 sequence (DNA): TGTGCCAGCAGGTTGGATGTTTCATGGGGCTACACCTTC. This gives the protein CASRLDVSWGYTF.

The rearrangement joins TRBV20-1 to TRBJ1-3, with TRBD1 as a possible D gene (5 bases). Germline CDR1 reads DFQATT; CDR2 reads SNEGSKA (reference sequence). The CDR3 consists of 15 residues. The V gene lost 0 bases and the J gene lost 2 bases, with 11 bases spanning the gap. The CDR3 reads CSARDSSGTGNTIYF. CDR3 DNA: TGCAGTGCTAGAGACTCATCAGGGACTGGAAACACCATATATTTT.

The chain combines TRBV6-5 with TRBJ2-7; 8 nucleotides match TRBD2. The CDR3 loop spans 11 amino acids. Trimming took 7 bases from V and 7 from J; bases not matched to a gene: 3. CDR1 is MNHEY, CDR2 SVGAGI, per germline. The CDR3 sequence is CASIREGEQYF. In DNA form, the CDR3 reads TGTGCCAGCATCCGGGAGGGTGAGCAGTACTTC.

This clonotype has only a few counts. The chain joins TRBV24-1 to TRBJ1-4; 12 bases align to TRBD1. CDR3 length: 15 amino acids. Per the germline V gene, CDR1 is KGHDR and CDR2 is SFDVKD. V lost 4 bases to trimming and J lost 7 bases; unmatched junction nucleotides: 3. The CDR3, as DNA: TGTGCCACCAGTGAGGGGACAGGGGGCGGTGAAAAACTGTTTTTT. Translation gives CATSEGTGGGEKLFF.

The CDR3 region is CASSSYRDTVDTQYF. The CDR3 DNA sequence: TGTGCCAGCAGTTCCTACCGGGACACGGTTGATACGCAGTATTTT. The V gene is TRBV7-9, the J gene TRBJ2-3; tentative D call: TRBD1 (6 bases). The germline CDR1 and CDR2 sequences are SEHNR and FQNEAQ (reference sequence). The length of the CDR3 is 15 residues. V was shortened by 6 bases and J by 6 bases, with 19 bases between the two germline ends.

This clonotype has a handful of counts. The gene calls are TRBV11-2 and TRBJ1-2; the D is unclear. The CDR3 is made up of 13 amino acids. Deletions cut 0 bases from V and 4 bases from J, with 6 bases between. Looked up from germline, CDR1 is SGHAT and CDR2 is FQNNGV. The CDR3 nucleotides are TGTGCCAGCAGCTTAGATTTCAGCTATGGCTACACCTTC. Amino acid sequence: CASSLDFSYGYTF. Drawing the rest from reference TRBV11-2 and TRBJ1-2, the complete variable domain is EAGVAQSPRYKIIEKRQSVAFWCNPISGHATLYWYQQILGQGPKLLIQFQNNGVVDDSQLPKDRFSAERLKGVDSTLKIQPAKLEDSAVYLCASSLDFSYGYTFGSGTRLTVV.

Many counts were recorded for this clonotype. The chain links TRBV12-3 or TRBV12-4 to TRBJ2-2; D is possibly TRBD2 (6 bases). CDR3 length equals 14 residues. The V end was cut by 8 bases, the J end by 1 base, with 11 bases between. DNA of the CDR3: TGTGCCAGCGGGTGGCGGGGGAACACCGGGGAGCTGTTTTTT. Amino acids: CASGWRGNTGELFF.

This clonotype was seen a handful of times. This sequence joins TRBV7-9 and TRBJ1-4; D gene uncertain. CDR3 length equals 14 residues. V gave up 5 bases and J gave up 0 bases, with 7 bases separating them. Germline CDR1 is SEHNR and CDR2 is FQNEAQ (reference sequence). The CDR3 region is CASSQAATNEKLFF. Written as DNA, the CDR3 is TGTGCCAGCAGCCAGGCCGCAACTAATGAAAAACTGTTTTTT.

V gene TRBV5-1 combines with J gene TRBJ1-3; D gene uncertain. V lost 0 bases and J lost 0, with 13 bases in between. The CDR3 loop spans 17 amino acids. CDR1 is SGHRS and CDR2 is YFSETQ in the germline V gene. CDR3 in amino acids: CASSLALAGSSGNTIYF. The CDR3 DNA sequence: TGCGCCAGCAGCTTGGCCCTTGCTGGGAGCTCTGGAAACACCATATATTTT.

This clonotype has a count of ten or more. The chain links TRBV7-6 to TRBJ2-3; D is possibly TRBD1 (6 bases). V was pared by 8 bases and J by 3 bases, with 15 bases between. Germline CDR1 SGHVS, CDR2 FNYEAQ. CDR3 length equals 14 residues. CDR3 protein: CASGPGVLTDTQYF. The CDR3 nucleotides are TGTGCCAGCGGCCCAGGGGTTTTGACAGATACGCAGTATTTT. Variable domain in full (rest from reference TRBV7-6 and TRBJ2-3): GAGVSQSPRYKVTKRGQDVALRCDPISGHVSLYWYRQALGQGPEFLTYFNYEAQQDKSGLPNDRFSAERPEGSISTLTIQRTEQRDSAMYRCASGPGVLTDTQYFGPGTRLTVL.

This clonotype has just a few counts. The V and J genes are TRBV15 and TRBJ2-7; D not certain. This CDR3 spans 14 amino acids. Deletions cut 5 bases from V and 4 bases from J, with 15 bases between. The germline gives CDR1 LNHNV, CDR2 YYDKDF (reference sequence). The CDR3 DNA follows: TGTGCCACCAGCCGCGGCAGCGTAAGGTACGAGCAGTACTTC. Amino acids: CATSRGSVRYEQYF. The whole variable domain, remainder taken from reference TRBV15 and TRBJ2-7, is DAMVIQNPRYQVTQFGKPVTLSCSQTLNHNVMYWYQQKSSQAPKLLFHYYDKDFNNEADTPDNFQSRRPNTSFCFLDIRSPGLGDTAMYLCATSRGSVRYEQYFGPGTRLTVT.

This clonotype was seen at least ten times. The rearrangement joins TRBV7-2 to TRBJ2-5, with D possibly TRBD2 on 6 matching bases. Trimming took 1 base from V and 1 from J, leaving 16 bases between them. Germline assignment: CDR1 SGHTA and CDR2 FQGNSA. This CDR3 region has 17 residues. In DNA, the CDR3 is TGTGCCAGCAGCTTAGTGGGTCTCGGGGGACCCCAAGAGACCCAGTACTTC. Translated, it gives CASSLVGLGGPQETQYF.

This clonotype was recorded at least ten times. The V and J genes are TRBV12-3 or TRBV12-4 and TRBJ1-2; D might be TRBD1 (5 bases). Trimming removed 2 bases from V and 7 bases from J, with 11 bases in between. The CDR3 is 13 amino acids. The CDR3 DNA reads as TGTGCCAGCAGTTTACAGGGAATTCGTGGCTACACCTTC. As protein: CASSLQGIRGYTF.

This CDR3 reads CASSLGRFQFEAFF. The CDR3 nucleotides read TGTGCCAGCAGCTTAGGGAGGTTCCAGTTTGAAGCTTTCTTT. The chain uses TRBV7-8 and TRBJ1-1; D remains unclear. Trimming removed 1 base from V and 7 bases from J, with 13 bases in between. The CDR3 has 14 amino acids. Germline assignment: CDR1 SGHVS and CDR2 FQNEAQ.

This clonotype was detected a few times. V usage is TRBV27 and J usage is TRBJ1-2; 10 bases fit TRBD1. CDR1 and CDR2 (germline): MNHEY, SMNVEV (reference sequence). CDR3 length: 14 amino acids. With V trimmed by 7 bases and J by 4 bases, 6 bases remained unmatched. The CDR3 DNA is TGTGCCAGCAAAAGGGACAGGGGCGCCTATGGCTACACCTTC. Encoded protein: CASKRDRGAYGYTF.

This chain uses TRBV4-1 with TRBJ2-3, with a possible D match to TRBD2 (5 bases). V lost 1 base and J 2 bases, leaving 7 bases between the germline ends. The CDR3 consists of 14 residues. Germline V gives CDR1 MGHRA, CDR2 YSYEKL. Here the CDR3 DNA reads TGCGCCAGCAGCCAAGGACTACTCACAGATACGCAGTATTTT. It encodes CASSQGLLTDTQYF.

This clonotype came up a few times. This chain joins TRBV11-1 and TRBJ2-1, with 8 bases fitting TRBD2. The CDR3 is made up of 16 amino acids. Germline V gene data show CDR1 as SGHAT and CDR2 as FQDESV (reference sequence). With 3 bases clipped from V and 7 bases from J, the junction kept 11 bases outside the gene matches. The CDR3 sequence: CASSFSSSGGENEQFF. The CDR3 DNA follows: TGTGCCAGCAGCTTTTCTAGCTCGGGGGGGGAGAATGAGCAGTTCTTC.

CDR3 loop: CAGGTARETQYF. The CDR3 DNA reads TGTGCCGGCGGGACGGCACGAGAGACCCAGTACTTC. The chain employs TRBV2 and TRBJ2-5; D possibly corresponds to TRBD2 (6 bases). CDR3 length: 12 residues. Trimming took off 11 bases at V and 4 bases at J, with 14 bases between the two ends. CDR1 and CDR2 (germline): SNHLY, FYNNEI. Full variable domain (remainder filled in from reference TRBV2 and TRBJ2-5): EPEVTQTPSHQVTQMGQEVILRCVPISNHLYFYWYRQILGQKVEFLVSFYNNEISEKSEIFDDQFSVERPDGSNFTLKIRSTKLEDSAMYFCAGGTARETQYFGPGTRLLVL.